Below, 19 T cell receptor beta chains from the same sample are listed, as sequenced in a study of blood T cell repertoires in COVID-19. TCRdb keeps only in-frame clones here, not all; method: immunoSEQ multiplex PCR. Of about 490,000 clones listed, 70% to 90% are singletons. The sequencing sample was made of peripheral blood. The receptors originated from a human donor in a cohort sampled during active COVID-19.

This chain links TRBV2 with TRBJ2-3; 9 nucleotides align to TRBD1. With V trimmed by 6 bases and J by 1 base, 11 bases remained unmatched. CDR1 is SNHLY, CDR2 FYNNEI, per germline. This CDR3 is built from 17 residues. The CDR3 here is CASRPGDRAFGTDTQYF. CDR3 coding DNA: TGTGCCAGCAGGCCCGGGGACAGGGCGTTTGGCACAGATACGCAGTATTTT.

The chain combines TRBV5-6 with TRBJ2-7, with 11 bases lining up with TRBD1. The V gene end was trimmed by 2 bases and the J gene end by 0 bases; junction bases not matched to a gene: 7. The germline gives CDR1 SGHDT, CDR2 YYEEEE. The CDR3 spans 17 residues. Written as DNA, the CDR3 is TGTGCCAGCAGCTTCGGGACAGGGGGGGTTAGCTCCTACGAGCAGTACTTC. Translated: CASSFGTGGVSSYEQYF.

The rearrangement uses TRBV2 and TRBJ2-7; 13 bases line up with TRBD2. J was trimmed by 0 bases and V by 8 bases; bases with no gene match: 4. There are 15 residues in the CDR3. The germline V gene encodes CDR1 SNHLY and CDR2 FYNNEI. CDR3 sequence (DNA): TGTGCCAGCGGGACTAGCGGGGCTAGCTCCTACGAGCAGTACTTC. The encoded protein is CASGTSGASSYEQYF.

This chain links TRBV6-5 with TRBJ2-7; tentatively, D is TRBD2 (6 bases). This CDR3 comprises 13 residues. Trimming shortened V by 5 bases and J by 4 bases, and 12 bases separated the two germline ends. Germline CDR1 is MNHEY and CDR2 is SVGAGI. CDR3 coding DNA: TGTGCCAGCAGTAGAGCGGGCCCTTACGAGCAGTACTTC. It is translated as CASSRAGPYEQYF.

V is TRBV30 and J is TRBJ1-2; 8 nucleotides line up with TRBD1. Germline V gene sequence: CDR1 GTSNPN, CDR2 SVGIG (reference sequence). V was pared by 1 base and J by 8 bases, with 6 bases of the junction left unmatched. The CDR3 covers 13 residues. The CDR3 protein is CAWSAPDREGYTF. The CDR3 DNA sequence: TGTGCCTGGAGTGCGCCGGACAGGGAAGGCTACACCTTC.

The chain employs TRBV19 and TRBJ2-1; D is unresolved. CDR3 size: 14 residues. Germline V CDR1 and CDR2: LNHDA, SQIVND (reference sequence). V was cut by 7 bases and J by 9 bases, with 19 bases left in between. This CDR3 is CASTRGQRVGEQFF. CDR3 nucleotide sequence: TGTGCCAGTACCCGCGGTCAACGAGTCGGTGAGCAGTTCTTC.

This rearrangement joins TRBV18 to TRBJ2-7; D is unresolved. The CDR3 totals 14 residues. Germline V gene sequence: CDR1 KGHSH, CDR2 LQKENI. Trimming took 0 bases from V and 2 from J, leaving 8 bases between them. CDR3 region: CASSPPTSTYEQYF. The CDR3 DNA sequence: TGTGCCAGCTCACCACCAACAAGTACCTACGAGCAGTACTTC.

The chain has TRBV5-8 and TRBJ2-5, with D maybe TRBD2 (5 bases). The CDR3 totals 14 residues. From germline, CDR1 is SGHTS and CDR2 YDEGEE. The V and J ends lost 5 bases and 4 bases respectively, with 15 bases between them. The CDR3 reads CASSLLGITETQYF. CDR3 nucleotides: TGTGCCAGCAGTTTACTAGGTATCACAGAGACCCAGTACTTC.

The V gene is TRBV19, the J gene TRBJ1-2; 9 bases align to TRBD1. V was clipped by 4 bases and J by 8 bases; unmatched bases: 8. CDR3 length equals 14 residues. The V gene's germline CDR1 is LNHDA and CDR2 SQIVND (reference sequence). The CDR3 DNA reads as TGTGCCAGTAGTAGCCAGGGACAGGGACACGGCTACACCTTC. Amino acid sequence: CASSSQGQGHGYTF.

This chain uses TRBV19 with TRBJ2-2, with 8 bases that match TRBD2. The CDR3 runs 15 residues. CDR1 and CDR2 (germline): LNHDA, SQIVND (reference sequence). V trimming: 5 bases; J trimming: 0 bases; junction bases outside the gene matches: 2. CDR3 nucleotides: TGTGCCAGTAGTGAACTAGCGGCGAACACCGGGGAGCTGTTTTTT. The encoded protein is CASSELAANTGELFF.

The V gene is TRBV6-1, the J gene TRBJ2-1; 7 bases match TRBD2. Germline V gene lookup returns CDR1 MNHNS and CDR2 SASEGT. With V trimmed by 2 bases and J by 4 bases, 8 bases remained unmatched. CDR3 size: 16 residues. Here the CDR3 DNA reads TGTGCCAGCAGTGAACGGAAGCGGGAACTATACAATGAGCAGTTCTTC. Protein product: CASSERKRELYNEQFF.

Turning to this clone: The same CDR3 is also encoded by other DNA sequences in this sample. CDR3 sequence reads: CASSRGQGAREQYF. CDR3 in DNA: TGTGCCAGTAGCAGGGGACAGGGGGCACGAGAGCAGTACTTC. This chain joins TRBV19 and TRBJ2-7, with TRBD1 matching over 12 bases. The CDR3 extends over 14 amino acids. The germline V gene has CDR1 LNHDA and CDR2 SQIVND (reference sequence). V shed 6 bases, J shed 7 bases, and the junction held 7 bases outside the gene matches.

The chain joins TRBV3-1 (or the pseudogene TRBV3-2) to TRBJ2-3; 7 nucleotides align to TRBD2. Germline trimming cut 0 bases from V and 2 bases from J; bases unmatched to any gene: 14. The CDR3 contains 19 residues. Germline values: CDR1 LGHDT, CDR2 YNNKEL (reference sequence). In nucleotides, the CDR3 is TGTGCCAGCAGCCAAGAACCCCACCGGGCTAGCGGCTCCACAGATACGCAGTATTTT. Residues: CASSQEPHRASGSTDTQYF.

This chain's CDR3 is CASRRGGAGEGYGYTF. CDR3 in DNA: TGTGCCAGCAGAAGAGGCGGGGCGGGAGAAGGCTATGGCTACACCTTC. This rearrangement joins TRBV3-1 (or the pseudogene TRBV3-2) to TRBJ1-2; D perhaps matches TRBD1 (5 bases). Germline lookup yields CDR1 LGHDT and CDR2 YNNKEL (reference sequence). V lost 6 bases and J lost 4, with 21 bases in between. The CDR3 totals 16 residues.

The rearrangement links TRBV19 to TRBJ1-4; TRBD1 aligns across 10 bases. The germline gives CDR1 LNHDA, CDR2 SQIVND (reference sequence). After removal of 7 bases from V and 8 bases from J, the junction contained 10 bases not matched to a gene. The CDR3 is 15 residues long. DNA for the CDR3: TGTGCCAGTACCGCGGGCCGGGACAGGGGCGAAAAACTGTTTTTT. Translation gives CASTAGRDRGEKLFF.

Here the CDR3 DNA reads TGTGCCAGCAGCTTAGCGGAGGTTAGCTCCTACGAGCAGTACTTC. This translates into CASSLAEVSSYEQYF. This chain joins TRBV7-2 and TRBJ2-7; D might be TRBD2 (5 bases). The CDR3 length is 15 residues. The germline V gene encodes CDR1 SGHTA and CDR2 FQGNSA. V lost 0 bases, J lost 0 bases, and 9 bases lay in between.

Regarding this clone: Since a much larger clone is just one base distant, this may be a read error. The genes are TRBV11-1 and TRBJ2-2; 7 nucleotides agree with TRBD2. The CDR3 is made up of 14 amino acids. CDR1 is SGHAT, CDR2 FQDESV, per germline (reference sequence). Losses at the gene ends were 1 base for V and 4 bases for J; bases not matched to a gene: 0. The CDR3, as DNA: TGTGCCAGCAGCTTAGGGGGGGGCACCGGGGAGCTGTTTTTT. Protein sequence: CASSLGGGTGELFF.

V and J are TRBV2 and TRBJ1-1; 8 nucleotides agree with TRBD1. The CDR3 loop spans 15 amino acids. Germline assignment: CDR1 SNHLY and CDR2 FYNNEI. J gave up 1 base and V 5 bases, and 6 bases lay outside the gene matches. CDR3 protein: CASSRDGQGNTEAFF. CDR3 coding DNA: TGTGCCAGCAGTAGAGACGGACAGGGGAACACTGAAGCTTTCTTT.

A few counts support this clone. V gene TRBV27 combines with J gene TRBJ2-1; 9 bases agree with TRBD1. Germline loops: CDR1 MNHEY, CDR2 SMNVEV (reference sequence). The V and J ends lost 8 bases and 4 bases, in that order; junction bases with no gene match: 9. The CDR3 is 15 residues long. CDR3 in amino acids: CASSFGTGFYNEQFF. The CDR3 DNA follows: TGTGCCAGCTCTTTCGGGACAGGGTTTTACAATGAGCAGTTCTTC.